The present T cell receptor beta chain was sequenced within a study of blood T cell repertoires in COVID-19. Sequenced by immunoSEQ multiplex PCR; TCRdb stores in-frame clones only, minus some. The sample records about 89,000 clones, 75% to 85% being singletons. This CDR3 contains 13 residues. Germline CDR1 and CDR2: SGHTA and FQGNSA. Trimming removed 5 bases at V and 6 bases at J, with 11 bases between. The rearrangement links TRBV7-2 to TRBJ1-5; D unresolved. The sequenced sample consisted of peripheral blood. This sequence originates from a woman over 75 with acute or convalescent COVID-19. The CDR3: CASSQDLRQPQHF. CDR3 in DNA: TGTGCCAGCAGCCAGGACTTACGTCAGCCCCAGCATTTT.